This T cell receptor beta chain was observed in a study of CD8 T cells in ankylosing spondylitis. TCRdb re-called the 5' RACE reads through MiXCR, storing one row per CDR3 protein. The table has 650,000 to 800,000 distinct CDR3 sequences, around 17% seen once. As regards this clonotype: The antigen is undetermined.

Study conclusions and caveats: Ankylosing spondylitis blood seemed to carry a telltale TCR beta motif made of seven or eight highly homologous variants. The study looked at matched synovial fluid samples from ankylosing spondylitis patients. Disease-linked clones were reported to be significantly enriched there.

Germline V gives CDR1 SEHNR, CDR2 FQNEAQ (reference sequence). V lost 6 bases and J 6 bases, leaving 12 bases between the germline ends. The CDR3 covers 12 residues. The sample consisted of blood, either unsorted or a sorted T cell fraction (not recorded which). V is TRBV7-9 and J is TRBJ2-7, with TRBD2 as a possible D gene (5 bases). The TCR originated in a male donor with ankylosing spondylitis. The CDR3 DNA sequence: TGTGCCAGCAGGGGCACGGGGTCCGAGCAGTACTTC. Translation: CASRGTGSEQYF.